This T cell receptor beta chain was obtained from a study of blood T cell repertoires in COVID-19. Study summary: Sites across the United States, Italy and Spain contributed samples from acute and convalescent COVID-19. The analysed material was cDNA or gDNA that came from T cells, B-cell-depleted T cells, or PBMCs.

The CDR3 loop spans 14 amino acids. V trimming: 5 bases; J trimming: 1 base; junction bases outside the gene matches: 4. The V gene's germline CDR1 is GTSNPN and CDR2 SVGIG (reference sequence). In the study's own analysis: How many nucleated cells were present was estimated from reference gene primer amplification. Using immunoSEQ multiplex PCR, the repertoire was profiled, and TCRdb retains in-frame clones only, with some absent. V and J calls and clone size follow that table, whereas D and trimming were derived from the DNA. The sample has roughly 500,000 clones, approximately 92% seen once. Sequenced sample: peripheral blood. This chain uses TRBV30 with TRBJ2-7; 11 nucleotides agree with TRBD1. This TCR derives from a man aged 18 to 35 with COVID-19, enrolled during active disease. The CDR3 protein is CAWVDRGPSYEQYF. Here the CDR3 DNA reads TGTGCCTGGGTGGACAGGGGGCCTTCCTACGAGCAGTACTTC.